This TCR beta chain stems from a study of blood T cells in healthy people across ages. Remarks on this clonotype: The junction and the germline gene differ at one end; a read error may be behind it.

A second about 6 to 12 cycle PCR used barcoded and J-beta primers. TCRdb re-derived calls from the 5' RACE reads in MiXCR, one entry per CDR3 protein. The data contain approximately 690,000 distinct CDR3 sequences, roughly three fifths of them seen just once; the ten biggest clones take up 30% to 45%. The TCR was taken from a man between 60 and 70 years old in good health. What was sequenced was blood.

CDR3: CAISESSPPIYNEQFF. CDR3 in DNA: TGTGCCATCAGTGAGTCTAGTCCGCCGATTTACAACGAGCAGTTCTTC. The V and J genes are TRBV10-3 and TRBJ2-1; D call uncertain. This CDR3 spans 16 amino acids. Germline V gene data show CDR1 as ENHRY and CDR2 as SYGVKD.